This T cell receptor (beta chain) originates from a study of technical replicates of blood from a handful of donors. Germline V gene lookup returns CDR1 MNHEY and CDR2 SMNVEV (reference sequence). This CDR3 is built from 13 residues. The ends were cut back, 5 bases at V and 0 bases at J, with 5 bases in the middle. The protocol was immunoSEQ multiplex PCR, while the TCRdb copy is restricted to in-frame clones and leaves out a portion. The table has tens of thousands of clones, 92% seen once. A remark on this clone: Additional DNA sequences in this sample encode the identical CDR3.

This receptor was identified in a human donor in good health. V gene TRBV27 combines with J gene TRBJ2-1; D gene unclear. The sequencing sample was made of T cells isolated from PBMCs. The CDR3 region is CASSLSSYNEQFF. The CDR3 DNA reads TGTGCCAGCAGTCTTAGCTCCTACAATGAGCAGTTCTTC.